This T cell receptor beta chain was identified during a study of blood T cell repertoires in COVID-19. About the research overall: Sources were T cells, B-cell-depleted T cells, or PBMCs; the material itself was cDNA or gDNA.

Per the study methods: Amplification from reference gene primers served as the basis for estimated nucleated cell counts. Sequencing was performed with immunoSEQ multiplex PCR; in TCRdb, only in-frame clones are kept and a portion is missing. Clone size and the V and J calls come from that table; the DNA yielded D and trimming. This sample has about 280,000 clones; 88% occur once, and the top ten carry approximately 1%. This clone was counted once. Cohort 3 donors counted as recovered after two negative PCRs, clearance, or resolved symptoms. This receptor was obtained from a woman aged 25 to 39 who had recovered from COVID-19. The sequencing input was PBMCs or T cells enriched from blood (not recorded which).

The CDR3 here is CASSLDRSGYTF. The CDR3, as DNA: TGCGCCAGCAGCTTGGACAGGAGTGGCTACACCTTC. The chain recombines TRBV5-1 with TRBJ1-2; D may be TRBD1 (5 bases). The CDR3 totals 12 residues. V was pared by 0 bases and J by 7 bases, with 7 bases between. In germline, CDR1 is SGHRS, CDR2 YFSETQ.